The next 25 T cell receptor beta chains were all read from a single sample in a study of Graves' ophthalmopathy and Graves' hyperthyroidism. As the template, RNA transcripts were used to amplify TCR beta CDR3 regions. Second-round multiplex PCR came after first-round RT-PCR with HTBI primers. TCRdb called the multiplex PCR reads again in MiXCR, with one record for every CDR3 protein. The sample lists fewer than 400,000 distinct CDR3 sequences; around 20% were seen once. Sequencing was done on a sample of peripheral blood. Receptor source: a woman younger than 35 with Graves' ophthalmopathy.

This clonotype was observed many times. The chain couples TRBV6-6 to TRBJ2-2, with TRBD1 matching 7 bases. This CDR3 spans 20 amino acids. V was pared by 5 bases and J by 2 bases, with 20 bases of the junction left unmatched. Germline V gene lookup returns CDR1 MNHNY and CDR2 SVGAGI (reference sequence). The CDR3 coding sequence is TGTGCCAGCAGTCCAAACAGGGGTTCCCCTCTAACAACAAACACCGGGGAGCTGTTTTTT. Translated: CASSPNRGSPLTTNTGELFF.

This clonotype was detected ten times or more. The rearrangement uses TRBV7-2 and TRBJ2-5; D gene unclear. Germline V gives CDR1 SGHTA, CDR2 FQGNSA. This CDR3 region has 14 residues. V shed 2 bases and J shed 3 bases, with 10 bases lying between them. This chain's CDR3 is CASSLRTPKETQYF. In DNA, the CDR3 is TGTGCCAGCAGCTTAAGGACGCCGAAAGAGACCCAGTACTTC.

This clonotype was detected many times. The chain is built from TRBV19 and TRBJ2-7; D might be TRBD2 (5 bases). Germline CDR1 is LNHDA and CDR2 is SQIVND (reference sequence). V was cut by 5 bases and J by 6 bases, with 11 bases left in between. The CDR3 runs 12 residues. The CDR3 region is CASSPSRAEQYF. CDR3 nucleotide sequence: TGTGCCAGTAGTCCCTCGAGGGCCGAGCAGTACTTC. The full variable domain, rest sourced from reference TRBV19 and TRBJ2-7, is DGGITQSPKYLFRKEGQNVTLSCEQNLNHDAMYWYRQDPGQGLRLIYYSQIVNDFQKGDIAEGYSVSREKKESFPLTVTSAQKNPTAFYLCASSPSRAEQYFGPGTRLTVT.

This clonotype was recorded many times. The rearrangement links TRBV2 to TRBJ1-2, with 9 positions matching TRBD1. Germline CDR1 SNHLY, CDR2 FYNNEI. V lost 7 bases and J lost 2; bases outside the gene matches: 11. The CDR3 spans 16 residues. The CDR3 DNA is TGTGCCAGCACCCCGGGACAGGGACGGGGGAACTATGGCTACACCTTC. Its translation: CASTPGQGRGNYGYTF.

V and J are TRBV6-1 and TRBJ2-2; D is perhaps TRBD2 (6 bases). CDR3 length: 12 residues. V lost 7 bases, J lost 5 bases, and 8 bases lay in between. The germline gives CDR1 MNHNS, CDR2 SASEGT. In DNA form, the CDR3 reads TGTGCCAGCATCCGGGAGACCGGGGAGCTGTTTTTT. Its translation: CASIRETGELFF.

This clonotype was recorded at least ten times. J is TRBJ1-5 and V is TRBV12-3 or TRBV12-4; 9 bases match TRBD1. Germline trimming cut 5 bases from V and 7 bases from J; bases unmatched to any gene: 9. This CDR3 is 15 amino acids long. This CDR3 reads CASSPIQGARQPQHF. The CDR3 coding sequence is TGTGCCAGCAGTCCAATACAGGGGGCGCGGCAGCCCCAGCATTTT.

This clonotype was found many times. The rearrangement uses TRBV4-3 and TRBJ2-7; the D is unclear. The V end lost 0 bases, the J end lost 1 base, and 10 bases lay between the germline ends. Germline-derived CDR1 and CDR2 are LGHNA and YSLEER. The CDR3 contains 15 residues. CDR3 in amino acids: CASSQEIHTSYEQYF. The CDR3 DNA reads as TGCGCCAGCAGCCAAGAGATACACACTTCCTACGAGCAGTACTTC.

J is TRBJ2-5 and V is TRBV4-2; D possibly matches TRBD1 or TRBD2 (6 bases each). V lost 0 bases and J 4 bases, leaving 12 bases between the germline ends. The germline V gene has CDR1 LGHNA and CDR2 YNFKEQ. The CDR3 has 15 residues. The CDR3 DNA is TGTGCCAGCAGCCAAGAAGGGGGGCCAGGAGAGACCCAGTACTTC. Protein product: CASSQEGGPGETQYF.

This clonotype was counted ten times or more. The chain employs TRBV7-3 and TRBJ1-1; D call uncertain. CDR3 length equals 14 residues. Looked up from germline, CDR1 is SGHTA and CDR2 is FQGTGA. Trimming stripped 2 bases from V and 1 base from J, with 8 bases between. CDR3 in amino acids: CASSLQVGNTEAFF. The CDR3 DNA reads TGTGCCAGCAGCTTACAGGTGGGGAACACTGAAGCTTTCTTT.

This clonotype was recorded at least ten times. In DNA, the CDR3 is TGTGCCACGGAGAGGACAGGGCTGAACACTGAAGCTTTCTTT. This translates into CATERTGLNTEAFF. The chain combines TRBV28 with TRBJ1-1, with 8 nucleotides matching TRBD1. There are 14 residues in the CDR3. Germline V gene lookup returns CDR1 MDHEN and CDR2 SYDVKM. V lost 10 bases and J lost 0; bases outside the gene matches: 7.

This clonotype was observed at least ten times. The chain joins TRBV28 to TRBJ1-1; D perhaps matches TRBD1 (6 bases). CDR1 is MDHEN, CDR2 SYDVKM, per germline. V was trimmed by 5 bases and J by 6 bases, leaving 28 bases between them. The CDR3 has 18 amino acids. Written as DNA, the CDR3 is TGTGCCAGCAGTCTGCCCTCAGGGGCTACCGGGGAGATCCCTGAAGCTTTCTTT. This gives the protein CASSLPSGATGEIPEAFF.

This clonotype was seen ten or more times. The chain uses TRBV4-1 and TRBJ1-1, with TRBD1 matching 7 bases. Germline-derived CDR1 and CDR2 are MGHRA and YSYEKL. V lost 2 bases to trimming and J lost 1 base; unmatched junction nucleotides: 4. The CDR3 is 15 residues long. The CDR3 coding sequence is TGCGCCAGCAGCCAACAGGGGGGGAAGAACACTGAAGCTTTCTTT. Translated, it gives CASSQQGGKNTEAFF.

This clonotype has a count of ten or more. This chain uses TRBV7-2 with TRBJ2-7; TRBD2 aligns across 11 bases. Germline assignment: CDR1 SGHTA and CDR2 FQGNSA. CDR3 length equals 15 residues. V was clipped by 1 base and J by 12 bases; unmatched bases: 11. The CDR3 DNA is TGTGCCAGCAGCTTAGACGCTAGCGGGAGGACCTCGGGGTACTTC. Its translation is CASSLDASGRTSGYF.

This clonotype was seen ten or more times. V usage is TRBV6-4 and J usage is TRBJ1-1; the match to TRBD1 covers 9 bases. The germline V gene has CDR1 MRHNA and CDR2 SNTAGT. CDR3 length: 15 residues. Unmatched junction bases numbered 15, after V lost 6 bases and J lost 10 bases. The DNA for the CDR3 is TGTGCCAGCAGGACCCGGGACAGGGAGATTTTAGGAGCTTTCTTT. Protein product: CASRTRDREILGAFF.

The rearrangement joins TRBV4-1 to TRBJ1-2; D call uncertain. Germline V lookup: CDR1 MGHRA, CDR2 YSYEKL. There are 15 residues in the CDR3. V lost 0 bases to trimming and J lost 3 bases, with 11 bases between them. CDR3 in DNA: TGCGCCAGCAGCCAAGATTGGGTCAGATACTATGGCTACACCTTC. This gives the protein CASSQDWVRYYGYTF.

The chain combines TRBV19 with TRBJ1-5, with a tentative D call TRBD1 (5 bases). Trimming left V 0 bases short and J 5 bases short, with 14 bases between. The CDR3 is made up of 16 amino acids. Per germline, CDR1 LNHDA and CDR2 SQIVND (reference sequence). The CDR3 loop reads CASSIDLVQEYQPQHF. The CDR3 DNA sequence: TGTGCCAGTAGTATAGATTTAGTACAGGAGTATCAGCCCCAGCATTTT.

This clonotype appeared many times. V is TRBV11-2 and J is TRBJ2-2; 9 bases agree with TRBD2. Germline assignment: CDR1 SGHAT and CDR2 FQNNGV. Germline trimming cut 5 bases from V and 3 bases from J; bases unmatched to any gene: 7. The CDR3 has 16 amino acids. This CDR3 is CASSPNSGSHTGELFF. CDR3 bases: TGTGCCAGCAGCCCAAATAGCGGGAGTCACACCGGGGAGCTGTTTTTT.

This chain joins TRBV5-8 and TRBJ2-7; 7 bases agree with TRBD1. This CDR3 has 13 residues. V lost 0 bases to trimming and J lost 10 bases; unmatched junction nucleotides: 7. Germline V CDR1 and CDR2: SGHTS, YDEGEE. The CDR3 here is CASSLATGASQYF. The CDR3 DNA reads as TGTGCCAGCAGCTTGGCCACAGGGGCCTCCCAGTACTTC.

This clonotype was picked up many times. V is TRBV5-1 and J is TRBJ2-3; D possibly uses TRBD1 or TRBD2 (6 bases each). V was shortened by 4 bases and J by 1 base, with 16 bases between the two germline ends. Germline V gene lookup returns CDR1 SGHRS and CDR2 YFSETQ. The CDR3 extends over 16 amino acids. The CDR3 bases are TGCGCCAGCAGCGAAATCAGGGGAGGTGGCACAGATACGCAGTATTTT. Translation gives CASSEIRGGGTDTQYF.

The rearrangement links TRBV11-1 to TRBJ2-7, with TRBD2 identical over 8 bases. Per germline, CDR1 SGHAT and CDR2 FQDESV (reference sequence). CDR3 length: 15 residues. The J segment lost 5 bases and the V segment lost 4 bases, leaving 10 bases of the junction unmatched. CDR3 nucleotide sequence: TGTGCCAGCAGCTATCAAGCGGGAGATAGCGACGAGCAGTACTTC. Translating gives CASSYQAGDSDEQYF. Full variable domain (remainder filled in from reference TRBV11-1 and TRBJ2-7): EAEVAQSPRYKITEKSQAVAFWCDPISGHATLYWYRQILGQGPELLVQFQDESVVDDSQLPKDRFSAERLKGVDSTLKIQPAELGDSAMYLCASSYQAGDSDEQYFGPGTRLTVT.

At least ten counts were recorded for this clonotype. V and J are TRBV29-1 and TRBJ2-5, with 11 bases identical to TRBD1. The CDR3 loop spans 14 amino acids. The germline CDR1 and CDR2 sequences are SQVTM and ANQGSEA. The ends lost 6 bases at V and 4 bases at J; junction bases unmatched: 7. CDR3 region: CSVRDRGYGETQYF. CDR3 sequence (DNA): TGCAGCGTACGGGACAGGGGGTATGGAGAGACCCAGTACTTC.

This clonotype was found many times. The rearrangement links TRBV12-3 or TRBV12-4 to TRBJ1-1; D ambiguous. V lost 6 bases, J lost 0 bases, and 8 bases lay in between. The CDR3 sequence is 13 residues long. The CDR3 here is CASRATVNTEAFF. In DNA form, the CDR3 reads TGTGCCAGCAGGGCGACTGTGAACACTGAAGCTTTCTTT.

This clonotype was found many times. This CDR3 is CASTGEAPRGSYEQYF. In DNA, the CDR3 is TGTGCCAGCACCGGAGAGGCCCCCAGAGGCTCCTACGAGCAGTACTTC. The chain uses TRBV27 and TRBJ2-7; D unresolved. V was pared by 7 bases and J by 0 bases, with 19 bases between. Per the germline V gene, CDR1 is MNHEY and CDR2 is SMNVEV (reference sequence). The CDR3 totals 16 residues.

This clonotype occurred once. The chain links TRBV2 to TRBJ2-7; possible D gene TRBD1, 5 bases. The CDR3 length is 13 residues. Trimming removed 5 bases at V and 3 bases at J, with 11 bases between. Germline V gene sequence: CDR1 SNHLY, CDR2 FYNNEI. The CDR3 sequence is CASSSSGFYEQYF. CDR3 nucleotide sequence: TGTGCCAGCAGTTCCTCAGGGTTCTACGAGCAGTACTTC.

There are many counts of this clonotype. The V gene is TRBV29-1, the J gene TRBJ1-1; 11 bases are shared with TRBD1. V was pared by 6 bases and J by 3 bases, with 18 bases of the junction left unmatched. CDR3 length: 18 amino acids. Looked up from germline, CDR1 is SQVTM and CDR2 is ANQGSEA. The DNA for the CDR3 is TGCAGCGTAGGAGGACAGGGGGCTCCAGTATGGGGCGACACTGAAGCTTTCTTT. It translates to CSVGGQGAPVWGDTEAFF.